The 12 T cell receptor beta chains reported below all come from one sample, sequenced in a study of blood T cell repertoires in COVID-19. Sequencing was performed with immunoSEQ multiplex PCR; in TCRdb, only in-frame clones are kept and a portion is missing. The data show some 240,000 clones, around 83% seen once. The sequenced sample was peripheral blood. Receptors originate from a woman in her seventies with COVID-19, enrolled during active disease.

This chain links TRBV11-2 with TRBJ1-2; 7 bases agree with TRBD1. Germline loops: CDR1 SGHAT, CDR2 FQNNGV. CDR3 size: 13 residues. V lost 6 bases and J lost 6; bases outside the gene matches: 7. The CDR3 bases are TGTGCCAGCAGTAAACAGGGGATAGATGGCTACACCTTC. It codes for CASSKQGIDGYTF.

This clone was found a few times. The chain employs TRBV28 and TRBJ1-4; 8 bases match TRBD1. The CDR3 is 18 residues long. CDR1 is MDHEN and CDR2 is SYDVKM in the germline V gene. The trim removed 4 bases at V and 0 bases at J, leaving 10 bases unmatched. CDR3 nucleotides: TGTGCCAGCAGTTCCCACCGGGACAGGAGGGCAACTAATGAAAAACTGTTTTTT. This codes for CASSSHRDRRATNEKLFF.

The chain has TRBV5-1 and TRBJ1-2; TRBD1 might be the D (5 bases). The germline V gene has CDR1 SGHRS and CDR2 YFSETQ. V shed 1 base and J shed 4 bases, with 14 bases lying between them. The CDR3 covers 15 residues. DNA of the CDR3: TGCGCCAGCAGCTTGACGGCAGGGTCTCGCTATGGCTACACCTTC. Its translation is CASSLTAGSRYGYTF.

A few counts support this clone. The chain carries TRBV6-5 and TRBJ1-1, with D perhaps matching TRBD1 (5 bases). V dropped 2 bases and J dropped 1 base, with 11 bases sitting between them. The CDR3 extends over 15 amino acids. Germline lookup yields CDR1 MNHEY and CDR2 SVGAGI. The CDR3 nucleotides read TGTGCCAGCAGTTACCGCGTTACAGGGAACACTGAAGCTTTCTTT. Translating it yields CASSYRVTGNTEAFF.

CDR3 protein: CASSQGQNYGYTF. In DNA, the CDR3 is TGTGCCAGCAGCCAAGGACAGAACTATGGCTACACCTTC. This rearrangement joins TRBV4-2 to TRBJ1-2; TRBD1 is a possible D gene (5 bases). Between the trimmed V and J ends, which lost 1 base and 2 bases, there was a span of 5 bases. This CDR3 comprises 13 residues. Per the germline V gene, CDR1 is LGHNA and CDR2 is YNFKEQ.

CDR3 loop: CASSLVPTDRYYGYTF. CDR3 in DNA: TGTGCCAGCAGCTTAGTCCCTACAGACAGGTACTATGGCTACACCTTC. This sequence joins TRBV7-9 and TRBJ1-2; possibly TRBD1 for D (6 bases). Germline V gene lookup returns CDR1 SEHNR and CDR2 FQNEAQ (reference sequence). Trimming shortened V by 1 base and J by 3 bases, and 15 bases separated the two germline ends. There are 16 residues in the CDR3.

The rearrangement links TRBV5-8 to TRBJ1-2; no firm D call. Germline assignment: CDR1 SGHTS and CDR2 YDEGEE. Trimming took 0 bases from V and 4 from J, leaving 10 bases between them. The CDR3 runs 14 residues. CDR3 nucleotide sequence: TGTGCCAGCAGCTTGGCCCGGAGAATCTATGGCTACACCTTC. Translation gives CASSLARRIYGYTF.

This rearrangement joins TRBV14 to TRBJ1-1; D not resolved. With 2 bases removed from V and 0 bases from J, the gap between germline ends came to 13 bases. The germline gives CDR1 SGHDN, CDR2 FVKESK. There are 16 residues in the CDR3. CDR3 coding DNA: TGTGCCAGCAGCCAACTGGCGGGCAGTCTGAACACTGAAGCTTTCTTT. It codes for CASSQLAGSLNTEAFF.

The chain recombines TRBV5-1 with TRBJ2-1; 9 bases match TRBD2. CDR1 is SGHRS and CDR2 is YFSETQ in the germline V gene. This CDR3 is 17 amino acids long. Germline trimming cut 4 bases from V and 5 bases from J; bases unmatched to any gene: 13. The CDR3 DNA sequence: TGCGCCAGCAGCCCAGAGCGGGGGGCGCTCTCAAACAATGAGCAGTTCTTC. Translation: CASSPERGALSNNEQFF.

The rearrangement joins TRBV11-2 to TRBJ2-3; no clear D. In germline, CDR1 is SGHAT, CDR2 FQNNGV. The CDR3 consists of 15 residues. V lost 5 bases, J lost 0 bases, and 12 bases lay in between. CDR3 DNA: TGTGCCAGCAGCCTCTCGGAGCGAAGCACAGATACGCAGTATTTT. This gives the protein CASSLSERSTDTQYF.

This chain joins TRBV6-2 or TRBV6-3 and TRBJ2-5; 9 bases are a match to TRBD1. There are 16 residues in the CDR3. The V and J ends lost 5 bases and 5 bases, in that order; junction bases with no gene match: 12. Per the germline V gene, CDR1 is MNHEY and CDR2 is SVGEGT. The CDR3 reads CASSPLYTGGAETQYF. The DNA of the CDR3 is TGTGCCAGCAGTCCGCTTTATACAGGGGGCGCGGAGACCCAGTACTTC.

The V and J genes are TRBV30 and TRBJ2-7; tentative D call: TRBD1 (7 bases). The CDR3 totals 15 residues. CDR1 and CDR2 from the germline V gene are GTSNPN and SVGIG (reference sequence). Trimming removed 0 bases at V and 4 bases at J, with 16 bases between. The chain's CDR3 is CAWSVGGTVPYEQYF. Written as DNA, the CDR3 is TGTGCCTGGAGTGTAGGAGGGACAGTACCTTACGAGCAGTACTTC.